The entry below describes one TCR beta chain. Antigen unknown. Time point: pre-treatment sample, taken before nivolumab and TIL therapy. Adults with stage 4 NSCLC were enrolled in a phase I trial. The data are from a study of TIL therapy for anti-PD-1-resistant metastatic lung cancer. Study in general: Patients then received nivolumab; progressors got lymphodepletion, TIL and IL-2. Tumors had a median PD-L1 proportion score of approximately 6.4%.

Study observations and caveats: Patients were highly selected, enriched for treatment-naive, never-smoker and oncogene-addicted cases.

The libraries were made with immunoSEQ v3. TCRdb's table, derived via immunoSEQ multiplex PCR, lists solely in-frame clones and lacks some. The sample carries 35,000 to 55,000 clones, 79% recorded once. The V gene lost 2 bases and the J gene lost 4 bases, with 6 bases spanning the gap. The CDR3 runs 11 residues. Looked up from germline, CDR1 is GTSNPN and CDR2 is SVGIG (reference sequence). This chain joins TRBV30 and TRBJ2-7; D unresolved. This receptor was taken from a man aged 65-85 years with non-small cell lung cancer. The sample here was blood, taken at baseline. The CDR3 sequence is CAWSWEYEQYF. CDR3 nucleotides: TGTGCCTGGAGTTGGGAATACGAGCAGTACTTC.